This T cell receptor (beta chain) emerged from a study of vaccination and CD4 T cells after COVID-19. At the level of the study: Convalescent patients gave post-COVID blood a median approximately 94 days post-diagnosis, range 35 to 161. Overlapping spike peptides served as the stimulus for the cells. These peptides came from SARS-CoV-2 and from the common cold coronaviruses HCoV-NL63, HCoV-OC43 and HCoV-229E.

Sample treatment: roughly 10-day PBMC culture with coronavirus spike peptide pools or control peptides (ViraFEST assay). Cultures of PBMCs, over 1.5 million per well, were set up with 9 to 10 IU/ml IL-2 and 10 ug/ml peptide pools. V was cut by 5 bases and J by 4 bases, with 15 bases left in between. Germline assignment: CDR1 DFQATT and CDR2 SNEGSKA (reference sequence). The CDR3 totals 14 residues. This clonotype counts as medium-sized. Its target is unknown. Cultured CD4+ T-cell DNA underwent Oncomine TCR Beta short-read sequencing. Someone extracted genomic DNA from cultured CD4+ T cells. Each CDR3 protein gets one entry after TCRdb re-called the PCR reads with MiXCR. The top ten clones hold 9% to 15% of a sample with around 9,200 distinct CDR3 sequences, around 45% of them seen once.

The chain joins TRBV20-1 to TRBJ1-5; no clear D. This TCR was recovered from a human donor who had recovered from COVID-19. The sequenced sample was CD4+ T cells from blood, cultured in vitro. CDR3 region: CSAYEGRSNQPQHF. The CDR3 DNA follows: TGCAGTGCTTACGAAGGCCGGTCGAATCAGCCCCAGCATTTT.